This T cell receptor (beta chain) was documented in a study of early T cells in non-severe SARS-CoV-2 infection. Study in general: Chains were not paired, and sequencing was done on bulk RNA from unsorted whole blood.

At least ten counts were recorded for this clonotype. Its antigen remains unknown. Findings and limits, study-wide: Lookups in VDJdb leaned toward anti-spike CD8 responses and missed private and CD4 specificities.

As part of library construction, unique molecular identifiers were attached to individual cDNA molecules. MiXCR, applied by TCRdb to the 5' RACE reads, yields one record per CDR3 protein. The sample lists 51,000 or so distinct CDR3 sequences, around 10% occurring once. Germline V lookup: CDR1 SNHLY, CDR2 FYNNEI. This CDR3 contains 10 residues. The V gene lost 9 bases and the J gene lost 6 bases, with 7 bases spanning the gap. The sequence was collected from an adult who was a healthcare worker with PCR-confirmed SARS-CoV-2 infection or an uninfected control (not recorded which). The chain has TRBV2 and TRBJ2-3; no clear D gene. The source material was whole blood. In DNA, the CDR3 is TGTGCCAGTTTTTTGGATACGCAGTATTTT. Translated, it gives CASFLDTQYF.